This note documents a single T cell receptor beta chain sequence. The antigen is not known. This entry is derived from a study of cytomegalovirus exposure and HLA in healthy donors. Broader study findings: Sequencing likely produced, as an artifact, a cluster of highly shared sequence variants.

Researchers ran the PCR with 60 Vbeta and 13 Jbeta primers. Libraries were prepared by immunoSEQ multiplex PCR; TCRdb keeps only in-frame clonotypes and omits some of them. The sample lists 60,000 to 80,000 clones, over 60% seen once, with roughly 5.2% in the top ten. V lost 2 bases and J lost 5; bases outside the gene matches: 4. Germline V CDR1 and CDR2: SNHLY, FYNNEI. CDR3 length: 14 amino acids. The gene calls are TRBV2 and TRBJ1-2, with 8 bases aligning to TRBD1. This receptor was identified in a woman in her thirties in good health and CMV-seronegative. The sequenced material came from PBMCs. The CDR3 DNA sequence: TGTGCCAGCAGTGAAACGAGACAGGGGTATGGCTACACCTTC. Its protein is CASSETRQGYGYTF.